This T cell receptor (beta chain) was profiled in a study of shared clonotypes between healthy human individuals. General study results and limits: An effect of sequencing depth on clonotype sharing among donors was expected. Since donors were few, the genetic and exposure-history diversity represented was limited.

Of note for this clone: The antigen is not known.

The V gene lost 1 base and the J gene lost 3 bases, with 15 bases spanning the gap. This CDR3 has 16 amino acids. In germline, CDR1 is SGHTA, CDR2 FQGNSA. It was into CD45RA+ naive and CD45RA-negative memory subsets that the CD4+ cells were split. The method was immunoSEQ multiplex PCR; TCRdb's version includes in-frame clones alone and lacks a portion of them. The table lists more than 1,200,000 clones, 98% of them singletons. The clonotype originates from a man aged 30 to 45 in good health. Source material: naive CD4+ T cells sorted from blood. This sample's subset: CD45RA+ positively selected. V and J are TRBV7-2 and TRBJ1-2; unclear D gene. Here the CDR3 reads CASSLGGGQRHYGYTF. The CDR3 region has the DNA TGTGCCAGCAGCTTAGGAGGCGGTCAACGTCACTATGGCTACACCTTC.